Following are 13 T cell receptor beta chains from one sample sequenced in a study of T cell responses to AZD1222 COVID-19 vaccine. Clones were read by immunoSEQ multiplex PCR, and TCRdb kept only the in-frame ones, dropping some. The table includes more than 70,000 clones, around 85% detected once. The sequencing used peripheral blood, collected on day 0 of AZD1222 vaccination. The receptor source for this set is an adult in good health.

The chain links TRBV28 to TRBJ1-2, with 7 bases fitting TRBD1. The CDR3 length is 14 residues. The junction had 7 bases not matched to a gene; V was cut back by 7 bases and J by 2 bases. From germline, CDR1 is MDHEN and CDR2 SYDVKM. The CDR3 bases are TGTGCCAGCAAAATCCCGGGACAGAACTATGGCTACACCTTC. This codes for CASKIPGQNYGYTF.

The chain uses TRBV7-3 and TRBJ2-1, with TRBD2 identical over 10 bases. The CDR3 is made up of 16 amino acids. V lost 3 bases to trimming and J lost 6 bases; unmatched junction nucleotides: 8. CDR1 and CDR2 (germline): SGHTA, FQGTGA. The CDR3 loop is CASSLALAGEGNEQFF. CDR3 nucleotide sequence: TGTGCCAGCAGCTTGGCCCTAGCGGGAGAGGGCAATGAGCAGTTCTTC.

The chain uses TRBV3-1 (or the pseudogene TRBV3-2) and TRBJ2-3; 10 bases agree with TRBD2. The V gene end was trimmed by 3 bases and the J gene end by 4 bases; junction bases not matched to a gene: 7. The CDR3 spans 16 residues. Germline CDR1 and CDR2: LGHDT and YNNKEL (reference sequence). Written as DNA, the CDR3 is TGTGCCAGCAGCCAGGGAACTAGCGGGAACTCAGATACGCAGTATTTT. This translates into CASSQGTSGNSDTQYF.

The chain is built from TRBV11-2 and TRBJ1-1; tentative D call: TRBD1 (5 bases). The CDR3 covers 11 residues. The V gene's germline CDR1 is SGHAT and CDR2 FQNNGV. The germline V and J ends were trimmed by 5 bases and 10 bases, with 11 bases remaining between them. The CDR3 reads CASSRGIGAFF. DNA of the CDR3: TGTGCCAGCAGCCGGGGCATAGGAGCTTTCTTT.

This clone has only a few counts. The DNA of the CDR3 is TGTGCCAGCAGCATTGCCGGGACATCCTACGAGCAGTACTTC. Protein: CASSIAGTSYEQYF. The chain is built from TRBV7-2 and TRBJ2-7; maybe TRBD1 (6 bases). Germline assignment: CDR1 SGHTA and CDR2 FQGNSA. The CDR3 contains 14 residues. The ends were cut back, 5 bases at V and 1 base at J, with 12 bases in the middle.

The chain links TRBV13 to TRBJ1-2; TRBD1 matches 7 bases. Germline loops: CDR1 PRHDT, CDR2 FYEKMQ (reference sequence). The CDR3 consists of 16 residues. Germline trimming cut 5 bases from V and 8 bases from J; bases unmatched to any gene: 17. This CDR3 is CASSDLSRDSPHGYTF. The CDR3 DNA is TGTGCCAGCAGCGATCTCAGCCGGGACAGCCCGCACGGCTACACCTTC.

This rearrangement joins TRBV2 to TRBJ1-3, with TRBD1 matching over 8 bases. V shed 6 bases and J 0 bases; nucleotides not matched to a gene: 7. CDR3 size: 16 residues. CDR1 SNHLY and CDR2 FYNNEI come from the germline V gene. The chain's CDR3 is CASSLDRAPSGNTIYF. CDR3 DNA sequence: TGTGCCAGCAGCCTGGACAGGGCACCCTCTGGAAACACCATATATTTT. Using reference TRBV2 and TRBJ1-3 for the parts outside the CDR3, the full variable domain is EPEVTQTPSHQVTQMGQEVILRCVPISNHLYFYWYRQILGQKVEFLVSFYNNEISEKSEIFDDQFSVERPDGSNFTLKIRSTKLEDSAMYFCASSLDRAPSGNTIYFGEGSWLTVV.

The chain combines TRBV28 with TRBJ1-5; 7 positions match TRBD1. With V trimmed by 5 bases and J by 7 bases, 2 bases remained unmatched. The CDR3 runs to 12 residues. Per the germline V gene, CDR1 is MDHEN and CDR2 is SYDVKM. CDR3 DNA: TGTGCCAGCAGTGAGGGGGCCCAGCCCCAGCATTTT. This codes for CASSEGAQPQHF.

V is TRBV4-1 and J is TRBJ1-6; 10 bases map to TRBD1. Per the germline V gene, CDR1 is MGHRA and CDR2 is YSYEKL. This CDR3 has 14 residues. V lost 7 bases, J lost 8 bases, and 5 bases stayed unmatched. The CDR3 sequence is CASNSGTGDSPLHF. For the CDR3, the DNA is TGCGCCAGCAACTCCGGGACAGGGGATTCACCCCTCCACTTT.

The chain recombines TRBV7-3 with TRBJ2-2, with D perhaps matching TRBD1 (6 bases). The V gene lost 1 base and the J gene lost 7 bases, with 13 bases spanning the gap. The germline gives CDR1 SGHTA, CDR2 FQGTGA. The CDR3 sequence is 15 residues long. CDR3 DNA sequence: TGTGCCAGCAGCTTAAGAGGGGGTGATATCGGGGAGCTGTTTTTT. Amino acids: CASSLRGGDIGELFF.

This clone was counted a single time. CDR3 nucleotides: TGTGCCAGCAGTTTAGGCCTCGGCTACACCTTC. Its translation is CASSLGLGYTF. The chain employs TRBV12-3 or TRBV12-4 and TRBJ1-2; D remains ambiguous. Deletions cut 1 base from V and 8 bases from J, with 5 bases between. CDR3 size: 11 residues.

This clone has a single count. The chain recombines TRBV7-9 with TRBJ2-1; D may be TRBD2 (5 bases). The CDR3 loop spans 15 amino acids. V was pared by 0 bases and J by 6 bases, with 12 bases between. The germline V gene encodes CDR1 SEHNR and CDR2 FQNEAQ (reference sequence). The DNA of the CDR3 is TGTGCCAGCAGCTTAGCGTGGCCAGGAGGCAATGAGCAGTTCTTC. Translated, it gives CASSLAWPGGNEQFF.

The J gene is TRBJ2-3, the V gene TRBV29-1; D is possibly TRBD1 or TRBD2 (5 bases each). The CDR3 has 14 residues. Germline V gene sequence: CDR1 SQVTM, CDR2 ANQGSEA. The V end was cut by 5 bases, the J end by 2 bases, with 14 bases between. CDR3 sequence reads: CSVTRDQTTDTQYF. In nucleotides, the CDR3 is TGCAGCGTTACCCGGGACCAAACCACAGATACGCAGTATTTT.